Each of the 26 T cell receptor beta chains below was sequenced from the same sample in a study of cytomegalovirus exposure and HLA in healthy donors (dated by TCRdb to 2016 to 2017). The receptor library was made with the immunoSEQ multiplex PCR assay. For the multiplex PCR, a mixture combining 60 forward primers for TCR Vbeta segments and 13 reverse primers for TCR Jbeta segments was used. This immuneACCESS table, as held by TCRdb, lists in-frame sequences with V and J called but not all clones. Of the missing ones, under half trace to an unresolved V gene in checked studies; the others have no known cause. This sample is represented by under 200,000 clones; roughly four fifths of them were singletons. The ten largest clones capture roughly 10% of the sample. Source material: PBMCs. The source is a man in his forties or fifties in good health and CMV-seropositive.

This clone has only a few counts. This sequence joins TRBV10-1 and TRBJ2-2; 9 bases line up with TRBD1. The germline V gene encodes CDR1 WNHNN and CDR2 SYGVQD (reference sequence). The V segment lost 4 bases and the J segment 2 bases; nucleotides outside the gene matches: 8. The CDR3 contains 17 residues. The CDR3 coding sequence is TGCGCCAGCAGTGTTCTGGGGACAGGGTCAAACACCGGGGAGCTGTTTTTT. Protein sequence: CASSVLGTGSNTGELFF.

This chain connects TRBV4-3 to TRBJ2-7, with D perhaps TRBD1 (7 bases). Germline V gene data show CDR1 as LGHNA and CDR2 as YSLEER. With 5 bases removed from V and 3 bases from J, the gap between germline ends came to 14 bases. This CDR3 has 14 amino acids. CDR3 residues: CASSLNQGGYEQYF. In nucleotides, the CDR3 is TGCGCCAGCAGCTTAAACCAGGGGGGCTACGAGCAGTACTTC.

CDR3 DNA: TGTGCCAGCACAACCCAGGACTTCGGGACCCAGTACTTC. This translates into CASTTQDFGTQYF. The J gene is TRBJ2-5, the V gene TRBV18; D possibly corresponds to TRBD2 (5 bases). CDR3 length: 13 amino acids. Trimming cost V 8 bases and J 7 bases, with 17 bases left between them. Looked up from germline, CDR1 is KGHSH and CDR2 is LQKENI.

The rearrangement uses TRBV6-5 and TRBJ1-4; TRBD1 agrees at 9 bases. Per germline, CDR1 MNHEY and CDR2 SVGAGI. The CDR3 totals 14 residues. The junction had 4 bases not matched to a gene; V was cut back by 7 bases and J by 4 bases. CDR3 in DNA: TGTGCCAGCAACCCGACAGGGGGTAATGAAAAACTGTTTTTT. Amino acid sequence: CASNPTGGNEKLFF.

This chain connects TRBV7-3 to TRBJ2-1; TRBD2 is a possible D gene (5 bases). The ends were cut back, 5 bases at V and 0 bases at J, with 8 bases in the middle. Germline-derived CDR1 and CDR2 are SGHTA and FQGTGA. This CDR3 is built from 14 residues. The chain's CDR3 is CASSPDFSYNEQFF. In DNA, the CDR3 is TGTGCCAGCAGCCCGGACTTCTCCTACAATGAGCAGTTCTTC.

This chain joins TRBV7-9 and TRBJ1-1, with no clear D. Germline V gene lookup returns CDR1 SEHNR and CDR2 FQNEAQ (reference sequence). The V end lost 1 base, the J end lost 0 bases, and 9 bases lay between the germline ends. CDR3 size: 15 residues. CDR3 amino acids: CASSLVSAVNTEAFF. For the CDR3, the DNA is TGTGCCAGCAGCTTAGTCAGTGCGGTGAACACTGAAGCTTTCTTT.

The chain couples TRBV5-5 to TRBJ2-5, with 10 positions matching TRBD1. V lost 0 bases and J lost 0; bases outside the gene matches: 11. The CDR3 is made up of 19 amino acids. The germline V gene encodes CDR1 SGHKS and CDR2 YYEKEE (reference sequence). The CDR3 loop reads CASSLGDRGWARYQETQYF. The CDR3, as DNA: TGTGCCAGCAGCTTGGGGGACAGGGGTTGGGCGAGGTACCAAGAGACCCAGTACTTC.

The genes are TRBV28 and TRBJ1-4, with a possible D match to TRBD1 (6 bases). Germline-derived CDR1 and CDR2 are MDHEN and SYDVKM. V was shortened by 3 bases and J by 4 bases, with 9 bases between the two germline ends. This CDR3 comprises 14 residues. The CDR3 DNA follows: TGTGCCAGCAGTTTTCAGGGGTATAATGAAAAACTGTTTTTT. Its translation: CASSFQGYNEKLFF.

The V call is TRBV2, the J call TRBJ2-5; 11 nucleotides agree with TRBD2. CDR1 is SNHLY and CDR2 is FYNNEI in the germline V gene. The ends lost 3 bases at V and 4 bases at J; junction bases unmatched: 1. CDR3 length equals 14 residues. The CDR3 loop reads CASSETSGTETQYF. The DNA for the CDR3 is TGTGCCAGCAGTGAGACTAGCGGGACAGAGACCCAGTACTTC.

The V and J genes are TRBV30 and TRBJ2-5, with 15 bases matching TRBD2. Germline assignment: CDR1 GTSNPN and CDR2 SVGIG (reference sequence). The V gene end was trimmed by 1 base and the J gene end by 1 base; junction bases not matched to a gene: 7. The CDR3 runs 18 residues. The CDR3 sequence: CAWSAGTSGRRAQETQYF. Here the CDR3 DNA reads TGTGCCTGGAGTGCCGGGACTAGCGGGAGGAGAGCCCAAGAGACCCAGTACTTC.

The table lists this clone with a few counts. The chain uses TRBV25-1 and TRBJ2-7; D is possibly TRBD1 (5 bases). Germline CDR1 reads MGHDK; CDR2 reads SYGVNS. V lost 6 bases and J 0 bases, leaving 9 bases between the germline ends. The CDR3 consists of 13 residues. The chain's CDR3 is CASRQAGSYEQYF. The CDR3 region has the DNA TGTGCCAGCAGACAGGCCGGCTCCTACGAGCAGTACTTC.

This sequence joins TRBV5-1 and TRBJ2-1, with D perhaps TRBD2 (6 bases). The germline V gene encodes CDR1 SGHRS and CDR2 YFSETQ. V was shortened by 4 bases and J by 0 bases, with 20 bases between the two germline ends. The CDR3 extends over 18 amino acids. The chain's CDR3 is CASSLPSLAVVSYNEQFF. CDR3 sequence (DNA): TGCGCCAGCAGCCTGCCTTCCTTAGCGGTAGTCTCCTACAATGAGCAGTTCTTC.

This clone was counted once. This chain connects TRBV7-3 to TRBJ2-2; no firm D call. This CDR3 is built from 13 residues. Per germline, CDR1 SGHTA and CDR2 FQGTGA. V lost 4 bases and J lost 8, with 11 bases in between. The CDR3 nucleotides are TGTGCCAGCAGCTCCCGAGTATCAGGGGAGCTGTTTTTT. The encoded protein is CASSSRVSGELFF.

This clone was seen a single time. The rearrangement links TRBV30 to TRBJ2-5; no firm D call. The CDR3 runs 12 residues. V lost 0 bases and J 4 bases, leaving 6 bases between the germline ends. CDR1 is GTSNPN and CDR2 is SVGIG in the germline V gene (reference sequence). As DNA, the CDR3 is TGTGCCTGGAGTGTATACAGAGAGACCCAGTACTTC. It encodes CAWSVYRETQYF.

This chain connects TRBV19 to TRBJ2-3; 13 nucleotides align to TRBD2. CDR3 length: 18 residues. V shed 0 bases and J 1 base; nucleotides not matched to a gene: 4. Germline CDR1 and CDR2: LNHDA and SQIVND (reference sequence). CDR3 bases: TGTGCCAGTAGTATAGATCCCGGGACTAGCGGGGGCACAGATACGCAGTATTTT. Its protein product is CASSIDPGTSGGTDTQYF.

The chain joins TRBV19 to TRBJ1-6; 9 positions match TRBD1. This CDR3 has 14 residues. The germline V gene has CDR1 LNHDA and CDR2 SQIVND (reference sequence). The ends lost 7 bases at V and 10 bases at J; junction bases unmatched: 8. The CDR3 sequence: CASTLQGARSPLHF. CDR3 nucleotide sequence: TGTGCCAGTACCCTACAGGGGGCACGGTCACCCCTCCACTTT. Filled out from reference TRBV19 and TRBJ1-6, the complete variable domain reads DGGITQSPKYLFRKEGQNVTLSCEQNLNHDAMYWYRQDPGQGLRLIYYSQIVNDFQKGDIAEGYSVSREKKESFPLTVTSAQKNPTAFYLCASTLQGARSPLHFGNGTRLTVT.

This clone has only one observation. The rearrangement links TRBV5-1 to TRBJ2-6; D ambiguous. The V end lost 2 bases, the J end lost 0 bases, and 9 bases lay between the germline ends. Germline V lookup: CDR1 SGHRS, CDR2 YFSETQ. This CDR3 comprises 16 residues. CDR3 residues: CASSFGGTSGANVLTF. DNA of the CDR3: TGCGCCAGCAGCTTCGGCGGTACCTCTGGGGCCAACGTCCTGACTTTC.

The chain carries TRBV5-4 and TRBJ2-2; 10 bases are a match to TRBD2. This CDR3 is 15 amino acids long. The ends lost 3 bases at V and 10 bases at J; junction bases unmatched: 9. The germline gives CDR1 SGHNT, CDR2 YYREEE (reference sequence). The CDR3 here is CASSSLAGGNEELFF. The DNA for the CDR3 is TGTGCCAGCAGCTCCTTAGCGGGGGGTAATGAGGAGCTGTTTTTT.

V is TRBV11-2 and J is TRBJ1-1, with a possible D match to TRBD1 (6 bases). The CDR3 contains 15 residues. From germline, CDR1 is SGHAT and CDR2 FQNNGV. Trimming left V 4 bases short and J 1 base short, with 13 bases between. Here the CDR3 reads CASSSLTGSNTEAFF. The DNA for the CDR3 is TGTGCCAGCAGCTCACTTACAGGGTCGAACACTGAAGCTTTCTTT.

V and J are TRBV2 and TRBJ1-1, with D possibly TRBD1 on 6 matching bases. The CDR3 has 13 amino acids. In germline, CDR1 is SNHLY, CDR2 FYNNEI. Trimming stripped 11 bases from V and 0 bases from J, with 13 bases between. The CDR3 sequence is CAGGGQMNTEAFF. For the CDR3, the DNA is TGTGCCGGGGGGGGGCAAATGAACACTGAAGCTTTCTTT.

V gene TRBV14 combines with J gene TRBJ2-3; TRBD2 might be the D (5 bases). Trimming removed 0 bases at V and 0 bases at J, with 10 bases between. The CDR3 sequence is 16 residues long. Germline loops: CDR1 SGHDN, CDR2 FVKESK. CDR3 sequence reads: CASSQDYLASTDTQYF. The CDR3 DNA reads TGTGCCAGCAGCCAAGATTACCTAGCTAGCACAGATACGCAGTATTTT. Based on the CDR3 plus reference TRBV14 and TRBJ2-3, the full variable domain is EAGVTQFPSHSVIEKGQTVTLRCDPISGHDNLYWYRRVMGKEIKFLLHFVKESKQDESGMPNNRFLAERTGGTYSTLKVQPAELEDSGVYFCASSQDYLASTDTQYFGPGTRLTVL.

The chain uses TRBV11-3 and TRBJ1-2, with a tentative D call TRBD1 (5 bases). The CDR3 is 15 residues long. The V and J ends lost 3 bases and 2 bases respectively, with 13 bases between them. Germline V gene lookup returns CDR1 SGHNT and CDR2 YENEEA. In DNA form, the CDR3 reads TGTGCCAGCAGCTTTGACAGTCAGGGCAACTATGGCTACACCTTC. Amino acid sequence: CASSFDSQGNYGYTF. The full variable domain, its missing parts supplied by reference TRBV11-3 and TRBJ1-2, is EAGVVQSPRYKIIEKKQPVAFWCNPISGHNTLYWYLQNLGQGPELLIRYENEEAVDDSQLPKDRFSAERLKGVDSTLKIQPAELGDSAVYLCASSFDSQGNYGYTFGSGTRLTVV.

The chain joins TRBV9 to TRBJ1-3; D is possibly TRBD1 (5 bases). CDR3 length: 17 amino acids. Germline V gives CDR1 SGDLS, CDR2 YYNGEE. Trimming left V 3 bases short and J 2 bases short, with 18 bases between. CDR3 in DNA: TGTGCCAGCAGCGCGGGAGGGACTCCCAGAGCTGGAAACACCATATATTTT. Encoded protein: CASSAGGTPRAGNTIYF. Full variable domain (rest looked up from reference TRBV9 and TRBJ1-3): DSGVTQTPKHLITATGQRVTLRCSPRSGDLSVYWYQQSLDQGLQFLIQYYNGEERAKGNILERFSAQQFPDLHSELNLSSLELGDSALYFCASSAGGTPRAGNTIYFGEGSWLTVV.

This clone was seen once. V usage is TRBV7-2 and J usage is TRBJ1-6; 9 bases are shared with TRBD1. Trimming cost V 6 bases and J 7 bases; bases outside gene matches: 4. The CDR3 loop spans 14 amino acids. The germline V gene has CDR1 SGHTA and CDR2 FQGNSA. CDR3 nucleotides: TGTGCCAGCAGAGCCGGGACAGGGAATTCACCCCTCCACTTT. Its protein is CASRAGTGNSPLHF.

The chain uses TRBV28 and TRBJ2-5; 9 bases are a match to TRBD2. The trim removed 6 bases at V and 1 base at J, leaving 12 bases unmatched. The CDR3 is 17 amino acids. The germline gives CDR1 MDHEN, CDR2 SYDVKM. The CDR3 loop is CASRGGGAGGLQETQYF. The CDR3 DNA is TGTGCCAGCAGGGGGGGAGGAGCGGGAGGACTCCAAGAGACCCAGTACTTC.

The V gene is TRBV10-3, the J gene TRBJ2-7; 7 bases are a match to TRBD2. The V and J ends lost 0 bases and 6 bases, in that order; junction bases with no gene match: 11. CDR1 is ENHRY and CDR2 is SYGVKD in the germline V gene. The CDR3 contains 16 residues. The DNA of the CDR3 is TGTGCCATCAGTGAGTCGACTCCCAGCGGGGTGGCCGAGCAGTACTTC. The encoded protein is CAISESTPSGVAEQYF.